This is a list of T cell receptor beta chains from one sample in a study of graft-versus-host responses after intestinal transplantation. This table comes from immunoSEQ multiplex PCR, and its TCRdb copy is limited to in-frame clones, with some not included. The sample records 70,000 to 80,000 clones, about 92% being singletons. Their recognized antigens are unknown. This material consisted of unstimulated CD8+ T cells sorted from spleen or lymph node cells, taken before intestinal transplant. These receptors all come from a human donor who received an intestinal transplant. Each CDR3 is given with its conserved first and last residue. Each record gives: CDR3 protein, clone size, V gene, CDR3 length, J gene. Expanded clones are given a class, and other clones once, few, many or no size at all.

CDR3: CASSAEGGTGVWNGYTF; size: NA; V: TRBV9; length: 17; J: TRBJ1-2
CDR3: CASSLGQLNYGYTF; size: NA; V: TRBV9; length: 14; J: TRBJ1-2
CDR3: CASSERDRLSGNTIYF; size: once; V: TRBV6-1; length: 16; J: TRBJ1-3
CDR3: CASSPSGGGLPDTQYF; size: NA; V: TRBV4-1; length: 16; J: TRBJ2-3
CDR3: CASSHQDRTDEAFF; size: NA; V: TRBV5-1; length: 14; J: TRBJ1-1
CDR3: CASNQGALDEKLFF; size: NA; V: TRBV10-2; length: 14; J: TRBJ1-4
CDR3: CASSPGTGVYEQYF; size: NA; V: TRBV5-6; length: 14; J: TRBJ2-7
CDR3: CASSTRTSFHEQYF; size: once; V: TRBV9; length: 14; J: TRBJ2-7
CDR3: CSARLYYEQYF; size: NA; V: TRBV20-1; length: 11; J: TRBJ2-7
CDR3: CASSPNLSPSGELFF; size: NA; V: TRBV11-2; length: 15; J: TRBJ2-2
CDR3: CASSLEQIFYEQYF; size: NA; V: TRBV11-2; length: 14; J: TRBJ2-7
CDR3: CASSPDAGGRAQYF; size: NA; V: TRBV7-3; length: 14; J: TRBJ2-5
CDR3: CASTGTGSYGYTF; size: NA; V: TRBV2; length: 13; J: TRBJ1-2
CDR3: CASIGRGSYEQYF; size: NA; V: TRBV6-6; length: 13; J: TRBJ2-7
CDR3: CASSVGAGNTGELFF; size: NA; V: TRBV9; length: 15; J: TRBJ2-2
CDR3: CASSSGQTSYNEQFF; size: few; V: TRBV7-3; length: 15; J: TRBJ2-1
CDR3: CASSLDRGTYEQYF; size: NA; V: TRBV5-1; length: 14; J: TRBJ2-7
CDR3: CASSPDFSSYNEQFF; size: once; V: TRBV7-3; length: 15; J: TRBJ2-1
CDR3: CASSEARLAGGSSTDTQYF; size: NA; V: TRBV2; length: 19; J: TRBJ2-3
CDR3: CASSRDRSSYNEQFF; size: NA; V: TRBV11-1; length: 15; J: TRBJ2-1
CDR3: CASKGGWTEAFF; size: NA; V: TRBV11-2; length: 12; J: TRBJ1-1
CDR3: CASSGGTVTAHGYTF; size: NA; V: TRBV6-1; length: 15; J: TRBJ1-2
CDR3: CASRAGYTEAFF; size: NA; V: TRBV19; length: 12; J: TRBJ1-1
CDR3: CASSYPLEGWKTQYF; size: NA; V: TRBV7-8; length: 15; J: TRBJ2-5
CDR3: CASSFWGGMGNEQFF; size: NA; V: TRBV11-2; length: 15; J: TRBJ2-1
CDR3: CANVAVPDEQYF; size: NA; V: TRBV21-1; length: 12; J: TRBJ2-7
CDR3: CASSRSPLAGNEQFF; size: NA; V: TRBV7-3; length: 15; J: TRBJ2-1
CDR3: CASSSGRGQGGYNEQFF; size: NA; V: TRBV5-8; length: 17; J: TRBJ2-1
CDR3: CASSESDYGYTF; size: NA; V: TRBV25-1; length: 12; J: TRBJ1-2
CDR3: CASRLGNTEAFF; size: NA; V: TRBV5-6; length: 12; J: TRBJ1-1
CDR3: CASSYLRGNTEAFF; size: NA; V: TRBV6-5; length: 14; J: TRBJ1-1
CDR3: CASSALDQGALEKLFF; size: NA; V: TRBV7-8; length: 16; J: TRBJ1-4
CDR3: CSVMVRDTEAFF; size: NA; V: TRBV29-1; length: 12; J: TRBJ1-1